A selection of T cell receptor beta chains follows, all from one sample in a study of identical twins. From the 5' RACE reads, TCRdb called clonotypes with MiXCR, one entry per CDR3 protein. The repertoire holds hundreds of thousands of distinct CDR3 sequences, with over 13% as singletons. The specimen sequenced was memory (CD45RO+) T cells sorted from blood. The origin of the receptors is a woman aged 18-30 years in good health. CDR3s include the opening cysteine and the closing phenylalanine or tryptophan. D genes are given only for firm matches. Expanded clones are given a class, and other clones once, few, many or no size at all.

clone_size	d_call	v_call	j_call	cdr3_nt	cdr3_aa
many	NA	TRBV12-3/TRBV12-4	TRBJ2-1	TGTGCCAGCAGTTTAGGGTCGGGAGTAGAGCAGTTCTTC	CASSLGSGVEQFF
many	TRBD2	TRBV10-3	TRBJ2-3	TGTGCCACGCGCCGCGGGAGGGATACAGATACGCAGTATTTT	CATRRGRDTDTQYF
NA	NA	TRBV24-1	TRBJ2-2	TGTGCCACCAGTGATCGAGACTCCGGGGAGCTGTTTTTT	CATSDRDSGELFF
NA	NA	TRBV2	TRBJ2-5	TGTGCCAGCAGTGCGAGCTGGCAGGGTGAGACCCAGTACTTC	CASSASWQGETQYF
few	NA	TRBV11-1	TRBJ2-7	TGTGCCAGCAGACAATTCAGTGGGGTGGGGACACAGTCTTACGAGCAGTACTTC	CASRQFSGVGTQSYEQYF
NA	NA	TRBV5-1	TRBJ1-2	TGCGCCAGCAGCCCAGCTCCGGGGCAGGACCTATACTATGGCTACACCTTC	CASSPAPGQDLYYGYTF
many	NA	TRBV27	TRBJ1-1	TGTGCCAGCACCCCAACCGGGGGATTCAACACTGAAGCTTTCTTT	CASTPTGGFNTEAFF
many	NA	TRBV20-1	TRBJ2-1	TGCAGTGCTAGTGGTGAGCAGTTCTTC	CSASGEQFF
NA	TRBD1	TRBV7-6	TRBJ1-1	TGTGCCAGCAGCACGTGGACAGGGATGAACACTGAAGCTTTCTTT	CASSTWTGMNTEAFF
NA	TRBD1	TRBV12-3/TRBV12-4	TRBJ1-2	TGTGCCAGCAGGGGCGCTACGGGACAGCACTATGGCTACACCTTC	CASRGATGQHYGYTF
few	NA	TRBV5-1	TRBJ2-7	TGCGCCAGCAGTGAACGGGAGAGGTACGAGCAGTACTTC	CASSERERYEQYF
many	TRBD1	TRBV12-3/TRBV12-4	TRBJ1-1	TGTGCCACTACTGGACAGGGCTTTGATGAAGCTTTCTTT	CATTGQGFDEAFF
NA	NA	TRBV5-5	TRBJ2-7	TGTGCCAGCAGCTACCCGGCGTACAGGGAGCAGTACTTC	CASSYPAYREQYF
few	TRBD2	TRBV28	TRBJ2-5	TGTGCCAGCAGTTTGGGGGGGTCCGGGACCCAGTACTTC	CASSLGGSGTQYF
once	NA	TRBV4-3	TRBJ2-1	TGCGCCAGCAGCCAAGCAACTGAGCAGTTCTTC	CASSQATEQFF
many	TRBD2	TRBV20-1	TRBJ2-3	TGCAGTGCTAGAGCGCCTAGCGGGAGCACAGATACGCAGTATTTT	CSARAPSGSTDTQYF
NA	NA	TRBV27	TRBJ1-2	TGTGCCAGCAGGGCCTCCGGGACAAATGGCTACACCTTC	CASRASGTNGYTF
once	NA	TRBV21-1	TRBJ2-3	TGTGCCAGCAGATCTAAGCGGGAGGTAGGGGATACGCAGTATTTT	CASRSKREVGDTQYF
many	NA	TRBV5-1	TRBJ2-2	TGCGCCAGCAGCTTGGCCCCACTTCCTCGGGACACCGGGGAGCTGTTTTTT	CASSLAPLPRDTGELFF
many	NA	TRBV12-3/TRBV12-4	TRBJ1-1	TGTGCCAGCAGTTTTAACAGGGACACTGAAGCTTTCTTT	CASSFNRDTEAFF
NA	NA	TRBV6-1	TRBJ1-2	TGTGCCAGCAGTGGGTATAATGGCTACACCTTC	CASSGYNGYTF
NA	TRBD1	TRBV7-6	TRBJ2-7	TGTGCCAGCACCCGTGCGGGACAGGCCTTTGACGAGCAGTACTTC	CASTRAGQAFDEQYF
NA	NA	TRBV2	TRBJ1-5	TGTGCCAGCAGAGATTTACAGGGAGGGTTTAGCAATCAGCCCCAGCATTTT	CASRDLQGGFSNQPQHF
few	NA	TRBV5-1	TRBJ2-2	TGCGCCAGCAGCTTGATGGAGGGGGCGTCCGGGGAGCTGTTTTTT	CASSLMEGASGELFF
many	NA	TRBV2	TRBJ1-5	TGTGCCAGCGGAAAGGGCAATCAGCCCCAGCATTTT	CASGKGNQPQHF
few	NA	TRBV10-2	TRBJ2-7	TGCGCCAGCAGTGAGCTGTACCGTCAGGGGAGAGGGTACGAGCAGTACTTC	CASSELYRQGRGYEQYF
few	TRBD2	TRBV29-1	TRBJ2-1	TGCAGCGTTGAAGGACTAGCGGGAGGATCTCCCCGCTACAATGAGCAGTTCTTC	CSVEGLAGGSPRYNEQFF
many	NA	TRBV4-3	TRBJ1-4	TGCGCCAGCAGCCAATGGAAAGGAACAACTAATGAAAAACTGTTTTTT	CASSQWKGTTNEKLFF
few	TRBD2	TRBV12-3/TRBV12-4	TRBJ2-1	TGTGCCAGTCTAGGACTAGCGGGAGAGGGTGAGCAGTTCTTC	CASLGLAGEGEQFF
NA	TRBD2	TRBV11-2	TRBJ2-7	TGTGCCAGCAGCTTAGAAAGGCCTAGCGGGACTACAACCTACGAGCAGTACTTC	CASSLERPSGTTTYEQYF
few	NA	TRBV7-2	TRBJ2-7	TGTGCCAGCAGCTTAGATTACAACTACGAGCAGTACTTC	CASSLDYNYEQYF
NA	NA	TRBV11-2	TRBJ2-5	TGTGCCAGCAGCTTTATCAGGGAGGAGACCCAGTACTTC	CASSFIREETQYF
many	TRBD1	TRBV28	TRBJ2-2	TGTGCCATAAGACAGGGGGCAGCCGGGGAGCTGTTTTTT	CAIRQGAAGELFF
NA	NA	TRBV19	TRBJ2-1	TGTGCCAGTAGTATAATGAATGGGGATGGGAGGAATGAGCAGTTCTTC	CASSIMNGDGRNEQFF
NA	NA	TRBV20-1	TRBJ1-1	TGCAGTGCTAGAATTATCGGAGCTTTCTTT	CSARIIGAFF
few	NA	TRBV12-3/TRBV12-4	TRBJ2-2	TGTGCCGGACGTTGGCATGGGGGCGGGGAGCTGTTTTTT	CAGRWHGGGELFF
many	NA	TRBV29-1	TRBJ2-1	TGCAGCGTGGGGCAGGACGTTTACAATGAGCAGTTCTTC	CSVGQDVYNEQFF
NA	NA	TRBV5-6	TRBJ2-1	TGTGCCAGCAGCTTGGTTGGGGAAAATGAGCAGTTCTTC	CASSLVGENEQFF
few	TRBD1	TRBV6-1	TRBJ1-1	TGTGCCAGCACCTGGACAGGGCTAGCGAACACTGAAGCTTTCTTT	CASTWTGLANTEAFF
few	NA	TRBV7-2	TRBJ2-7	TGTGCCAGCAGCTTAATGGGGGTGGGGGACTACGAGCAGTACTTC	CASSLMGVGDYEQYF
few	NA	TRBV20-1	TRBJ1-1	TGCAGTGCTAGAGTGGATGTCGAGGCCGAAGCTTTCTTT	CSARVDVEAEAFF
many	NA	TRBV20-1	TRBJ2-4	TGCAGTGCGTCAGGCCCGGGAGCTAGAAACATTCAGTACTTC	CSASGPGARNIQYF
NA	NA	TRBV12-5	TRBJ2-5	TGTGCTAGTGGTTTGGACAGGCGAGTTAGCCCTGGGGATGGAGCCCAGTACTTC	CASGLDRRVSPGDGAQYF